Shown below are 3 T cell receptor beta chains from a single sample sequenced in a study of T cells in Graves' hyperthyroidism and ophthalmopathy. RNA transcripts gave rise to amplified TCR beta CDR3 regions. The HTBI set primed first-round TCR CDR3 RT-PCR. A single record per CDR3 protein comes from TCRdb applying MiXCR to the multiplex PCR reads. The table records 360,000 or so distinct CDR3 sequences, around 18% of them present only once. Sample: blood. Receptors originate from a woman in her forties with Graves' ophthalmopathy.

This clonotype was counted ten times or more. The chain has TRBV6-5 and TRBJ2-7; D possibly matches TRBD1 or TRBD2 (5 bases each). Looked up from germline, CDR1 is MNHEY and CDR2 is SVGAGI. Trimming removed 1 base at V and 3 bases at J, with 13 bases between. This CDR3 has 15 residues. The CDR3 sequence: CASSYFGGVGYEQYF. The CDR3 region has the DNA TGTGCCAGCAGTTACTTTGGGGGAGTGGGCTACGAGCAGTACTTC.

This clonotype was counted at least ten times. The chain couples TRBV10-3 to TRBJ1-1; possible D gene TRBD1, 6 bases. CDR1 and CDR2 (germline): ENHRY, SYGVKD. Trimming left V 6 bases short and J 0 bases short, with 14 bases between. This CDR3 region has 15 residues. The DNA for the CDR3 is TGTGCCATCAGCCCAGGCGGACAGATGAACACTGAAGCTTTCTTT. Amino acid sequence: CAISPGGQMNTEAFF.

This clonotype was counted at least ten times. The germline gene is not matched at one end of the junction; a read error may be the cause. V and J are TRBV11-2 and TRBJ2-2; weak D call: TRBD1 (6 bases). The CDR3 is made up of 16 amino acids. Germline V gene sequence: CDR1 SGHAT, CDR2 FQNNGV. CDR3 DNA: TGTGCCAGCAGTAAAAACCCCCAGGGGAACGCCGGGGAGCTGTTTTTT. Its protein is CASSKNPQGNAGELFF. The complete variable domain, with remaining parts taken from reference TRBV11-2 and TRBJ2-2, reads EAGVAQSPRYKIIEKRQSVAFWCNPISGHATLYWYQQILGQGPKLLIQFQNNGVVDDSQLPKDRFSAERLKGVDSTLKIQPAKLEDSAVYLCASSKNPQGNAGELFFGEGSRLTVL.